Below are 26 T cell receptor beta chains sequenced from a single sample in a study of cytomegalovirus exposure and HLA in healthy donors. The PCR ran on 60 Vbeta and 13 Jbeta primers. Profiling relied on immunoSEQ multiplex PCR, and the TCRdb table lists in-frame clones only, not all of them. The table shows around 240,000 clones, with about 80% occurring only once. Material for sequencing was PBMCs. Receptors were obtained from a woman aged 40 to 50 in good health and CMV-seropositive.

The gene calls are TRBV4-1 and TRBJ1-2; the D is unclear. The CDR3 sequence is 15 residues long. In germline, CDR1 is MGHRA, CDR2 YSYEKL. V lost 1 base and J 11 bases, leaving 20 bases between the germline ends. The CDR3 DNA reads TGCGCCAGCAGCCAAGCTTTAGCCTCTCTTATGGCTTACACCTTC. Amino acid sequence: CASSQALASLMAYTF.

The chain is built from TRBV9 and TRBJ2-3; D is unclear. This CDR3 is 15 amino acids long. Trimming removed 0 bases from V and 2 bases from J, with 10 bases in between. CDR1 and CDR2 (germline): SGDLS, YYNGEE. The CDR3 loop is CASSVVSYFTDTQYF. The CDR3 coding sequence is TGTGCCAGCAGCGTAGTGTCGTATTTCACAGATACGCAGTATTTT.

Points on this clone: Other DNA sequences in the same sample also yield this CDR3. The genes are TRBV5-1 and TRBJ2-3, with a tentative D call TRBD2 (6 bases). Trimming removed 0 bases at V and 0 bases at J, with 8 bases between. From germline, CDR1 is SGHRS and CDR2 YFSETQ. This CDR3 spans 15 amino acids. The CDR3 loop is CASSLGGTSTDTQYF. In nucleotides, the CDR3 is TGCGCCAGCAGCTTGGGGGGGACTAGCACAGATACGCAGTATTTT.

This chain joins TRBV10-3 and TRBJ2-2; D unclear. The germline V and J ends were trimmed by 11 bases and 7 bases, with 14 bases remaining between them. This CDR3 has 12 amino acids. From germline, CDR1 is ENHRY and CDR2 SYGVKD. CDR3 sequence reads: CASSAVVGELFF. CDR3 in DNA: TGTGCCTCCAGTGCGGTGGTCGGGGAGCTGTTTTTT.

The CDR3 region is CASSLEGTGSNQPQHF. DNA of the CDR3: TGTGCCAGCAGCTTGGAAGGGACAGGTAGCAATCAGCCCCAGCATTTT. The chain is built from TRBV5-4 and TRBJ1-5, with 8 bases lining up with TRBD1. This CDR3 is built from 16 residues. Germline V gene data show CDR1 as SGHNT and CDR2 as YYREEE (reference sequence). Germline trimming cut 0 bases from V and 0 bases from J; bases unmatched to any gene: 2. Full variable domain (missing parts from reference TRBV5-4 and TRBJ1-5): ETGVTQSPTHLIKTRGQQVTLRCSSQSGHNTVSWYQQALGQGPQFIFQYYREEENGRGNFPPRFSGLQFPNYSSELNVNALELDDSALYLCASSLEGTGSNQPQHFGDGTRLSIL.

This clone was seen just once. The V gene is TRBV7-2, the J gene TRBJ1-4; perhaps TRBD1 as D (5 bases). Germline lookup yields CDR1 SGHTA and CDR2 FQGNSA. The V and J ends lost 3 bases and 0 bases respectively, with 5 bases between them. This CDR3 is 14 amino acids long. CDR3 in amino acids: CASSLTATNEKLFF. In nucleotides, the CDR3 is TGTGCCAGCAGCTTGACAGCAACTAATGAAAAACTGTTTTTT.

The V call is TRBV30, the J call TRBJ2-1; 8 bases match TRBD2. The germline V gene encodes CDR1 GTSNPN and CDR2 SVGIG (reference sequence). V was pared by 1 base and J by 7 bases, with 6 bases of the junction left unmatched. The CDR3 is made up of 14 amino acids. The CDR3 region is CAWSGNSGVNEQFF. Written as DNA, the CDR3 is TGTGCCTGGAGTGGGAATAGCGGGGTAAATGAGCAGTTCTTC.

The chain recombines TRBV10-3 with TRBJ1-2, with 7 bases fitting TRBD1. The V gene's germline CDR1 is ENHRY and CDR2 SYGVKD. The length of the CDR3 is 14 residues. V lost 2 bases to trimming and J lost 6 bases; unmatched junction nucleotides: 6. The CDR3 protein is CAISETGVTDGYTF. The CDR3 region has the DNA TGTGCCATCAGTGAGACAGGGGTTACAGATGGCTACACCTTC.

V is TRBV29-1 and J is TRBJ2-7, with a possible D match to TRBD1 (7 bases). V lost 1 base to trimming and J lost 6 bases, with 13 bases between them. There are 13 residues in the CDR3. Germline V gene data show CDR1 as SQVTM and CDR2 as ANQGSEA. The CDR3 sequence: CSVEVRQGGEQYF. The CDR3 DNA sequence: TGCAGCGTTGAAGTCAGACAGGGAGGCGAGCAGTACTTC.

This rearrangement joins TRBV20-1 to TRBJ2-7; D is unresolved. The CDR3 sequence is 11 residues long. V was cut by 2 bases and J by 3 bases, with 5 bases left in between. The germline gives CDR1 DFQATT, CDR2 SNEGSKA (reference sequence). CDR3 protein: CSARLYYEQYF. In DNA, the CDR3 is TGCAGTGCTAGACTATACTACGAGCAGTACTTC.

The gene calls are TRBV7-2 and TRBJ2-7; 8 bases align to TRBD2. This CDR3 region has 16 residues. Germline CDR1 reads SGHTA; CDR2 reads FQGNSA. The V segment lost 5 bases and the J segment 4 bases; nucleotides outside the gene matches: 13. CDR3 amino acids: CASSPNRAGLGYEQYF. The CDR3 region has the DNA TGTGCCAGCAGCCCAAATAGGGCGGGACTAGGGTACGAGCAGTACTTC.

The chain has TRBV7-2 and TRBJ2-5; TRBD2 might be the D (6 bases). The germline V and J ends were trimmed by 5 bases and 5 bases, with 15 bases remaining between them. CDR1 is SGHTA and CDR2 is FQGNSA in the germline V gene. The CDR3 is 14 amino acids. CDR3 amino acids: CASSLLGAGETQYF. The DNA for the CDR3 is TGTGCCAGCAGCCTACTCGGGGCGGGGGAGACCCAGTACTTC.

The chain carries TRBV30 and TRBJ2-3; D is ambiguous. The V end was cut by 2 bases, the J end by 5 bases, with 11 bases between. The CDR3 length is 13 residues. Germline values: CDR1 GTSNPN, CDR2 SVGIG (reference sequence). DNA for the CDR3: TGTGCCTGGAGTTTGTCAAGGAGAGATACGCAGTATTTT. Translated: CAWSLSRRDTQYF.

The J gene is TRBJ1-2, the V gene TRBV28, with 8 bases fitting TRBD1. CDR1 is MDHEN and CDR2 is SYDVKM in the germline V gene. This CDR3 region has 15 residues. Trimming cost V 5 bases and J 4 bases; bases outside gene matches: 9. CDR3 in DNA: TGTGCCAGCAGTCCGCCGACAGGGGCCCGCTATGGCTACACCTTC. Amino acids: CASSPPTGARYGYTF.

This rearrangement joins TRBV11-2 to TRBJ1-2; no clear D gene. This CDR3 region has 12 residues. Trimming shortened V by 2 bases and J by 4 bases, and 5 bases separated the two germline ends. Germline V gives CDR1 SGHAT, CDR2 FQNNGV. The CDR3 DNA is TGTGCCAGCAGCTTAACACCCTATGGCTACACCTTC. Translating gives CASSLTPYGYTF. Based on the CDR3 plus reference TRBV11-2 and TRBJ1-2, the full variable domain is EAGVAQSPRYKIIEKRQSVAFWCNPISGHATLYWYQQILGQGPKLLIQFQNNGVVDDSQLPKDRFSAERLKGVDSTLKIQPAKLEDSAVYLCASSLTPYGYTFGSGTRLTVV.

This chain uses TRBV7-3 with TRBJ2-2; TRBD1 aligns across 9 bases. Germline V gives CDR1 SGHTA, CDR2 FQGTGA. This CDR3 region has 17 residues. With V trimmed by 5 bases and J by 4 bases, 11 bases remained unmatched. CDR3 DNA sequence: TGTGCCAGCAGCCCACGGAGGCCGGGACAGGGCACCGGGGAGCTGTTTTTT. Translated, it gives CASSPRRPGQGTGELFF.

The V call is TRBV11-2, the J call TRBJ1-1, with D possibly being TRBD1 (5 bases). This CDR3 has 14 amino acids. Trimming took off 3 bases at V and 4 bases at J, with 12 bases between the two ends. Germline loops: CDR1 SGHAT, CDR2 FQNNGV. This CDR3 is CASSLSAGVTEAFF. In DNA form, the CDR3 reads TGTGCCAGCAGCTTGTCTGCGGGGGTCACTGAAGCTTTCTTT.

This clone was recorded a few times. DNA of the CDR3: TGTGCCAGTAGTGACAGGGACTCTGGCTACACCTTC. It codes for CASSDRDSGYTF. This chain joins TRBV19 and TRBJ1-2, with 7 bases identical to TRBD1. The CDR3 has 12 residues. V shed 5 bases, J shed 7 bases, and the junction held 4 bases outside the gene matches. Germline CDR1 reads LNHDA; CDR2 reads SQIVND (reference sequence). Using reference TRBV19 and TRBJ1-2 for the parts outside the CDR3, the full variable domain is DGGITQSPKYLFRKEGQNVTLSCEQNLNHDAMYWYRQDPGQGLRLIYYSQIVNDFQKGDIAEGYSVSREKKESFPLTVTSAQKNPTAFYLCASSDRDSGYTFGSGTRLTVV.

Here the CDR3 DNA reads TGCGCCAGCAGCTTGACAACCGAGCAGTACTTC. Protein product: CASSLTTEQYF. This sequence joins TRBV5-1 and TRBJ2-7; D gene unclear. The V end was cut by 1 base, the J end by 6 bases, with 5 bases between. CDR3 length equals 11 residues. Germline CDR1 and CDR2: SGHRS and YFSETQ.

The rearrangement uses TRBV14 and TRBJ2-3; 10 positions match TRBD2. In germline, CDR1 is SGHDN, CDR2 FVKESK. The V segment lost 4 bases and the J segment 0 bases; nucleotides outside the gene matches: 10. The CDR3 has 18 amino acids. In DNA form, the CDR3 reads TGTGCCAGCAGCCCCCCAAGTAGCGGGGGGCCTAGCACAGATACGCAGTATTTT. Amino acid sequence: CASSPPSSGGPSTDTQYF.

The V gene is TRBV20-1, the J gene TRBJ1-2; D call uncertain. The V and J ends lost 4 bases and 4 bases respectively, with 7 bases between them. Looked up from germline, CDR1 is DFQATT and CDR2 is SNEGSKA (reference sequence). The CDR3 runs 11 residues. The CDR3 nucleotides are TGCAGTGCTAATCTGGCCTATGGCTACACCTTC. Encoded protein: CSANLAYGYTF.

The gene calls are TRBV5-4 and TRBJ1-2; TRBD1 is a possible D gene (6 bases). V was shortened by 3 bases and J by 14 bases, with 17 bases between the two germline ends. This CDR3 has 12 amino acids. In germline, CDR1 is SGHNT, CDR2 YYREEE (reference sequence). The CDR3 protein is CASSSTTGKETF. CDR3 coding DNA: TGTGCCAGCAGCTCGACCACAGGGAAAGAAACCTTC.

This chain links TRBV7-2 with TRBJ2-2; the match to TRBD1 covers 8 bases. Germline assignment: CDR1 SGHTA and CDR2 FQGNSA. V gave up 5 bases and J gave up 7 bases; unmatched junction bases: 6. The CDR3 extends over 14 amino acids. The CDR3 is CASSLGTGGGELFF. The CDR3 DNA sequence: TGTGCCAGCAGCCTCGGGACAGGCGGCGGGGAGCTGTTTTTT.

This clone occurred many times. The chain employs TRBV5-6 and TRBJ2-3; the D gene is possibly TRBD2 (6 bases). V lost 1 base and J lost 9, with 12 bases in between. Germline V gene data show CDR1 as SGHDT and CDR2 as YYEEEE. CDR3 length: 13 residues. CDR3 sequence (DNA): TGTGCCAGCAGCTTGACGTGGGGGAGGACGCAGTATTTT. It is translated as CASSLTWGRTQYF.

This chain links TRBV19 with TRBJ2-7, with 7 bases matching TRBD1. Germline V gene sequence: CDR1 LNHDA, CDR2 SQIVND (reference sequence). The V and J ends lost 9 bases and 2 bases, in that order; junction bases with no gene match: 10. This CDR3 is built from 14 residues. This CDR3 is CASTDWDSPYEQYF. For the CDR3, the DNA is TGTGCCAGCACTGATTGGGACAGCCCCTACGAGCAGTACTTC.

Here the CDR3 DNA reads TGCGCCAGCCGGACAGGGGGGAATGAGCAGTTCTTC. It encodes CASRTGGNEQFF. The chain uses TRBV5-1 and TRBJ2-1, with 10 bases that match TRBD1. Unmatched junction bases numbered 2, after V lost 7 bases and J lost 7 bases. The length of the CDR3 is 12 residues. In germline, CDR1 is SGHRS, CDR2 YFSETQ.